This T cell receptor beta chain derives from a study of blood T cell repertoires in COVID-19. Looking at the study overall: Whether acute or convalescent, the COVID-19 samples came from the United States, Italy and Spain. PBMCs, B-cell-depleted T cells, or T cells were the source of the cDNA or gDNA that made up the material.

The assay was immunoSEQ multiplex PCR, and TCRdb's table has in-frame clones only and misses some. The profile shows 150,000 to 200,000 clones, over 80% of them singletons. The CDR3 is made up of 16 amino acids. CDR1 and CDR2 (germline): SGDLS, YYNGEE. The V segment lost 3 bases and the J segment 8 bases; nucleotides outside the gene matches: 9. This clone is judged medium-sized. Material for sequencing was peripheral blood. The chain recombines TRBV9 with TRBJ2-1; 12 nucleotides match TRBD2. The origin of this receptor is a man in his 70s who had recovered from COVID-19. The CDR3 nucleotides are TGTGCCAGCAGCGGACTGACTAGCGGGAGTATCGATGAGCAGTTCTTC. Translation: CASSGLTSGSIDEQFF.